This T cell receptor beta chain comes out of a study of type 1 and type 2 diabetes patients. Findings and limits, study-wide: With limited T2D and control samples, some T1D-only expanded clones may not be T1D-specific.

PCR was run on genomic DNA. A primer set of 30 forward and 13 reverse primers amplified the CDR3. One entry per CDR3 protein results from TCRdb running MiXCR on the multiplex PCR reads. This sample carries some 250,000 distinct CDR3 sequences, around 50% of them seen once, and the ten largest clones take roughly 15%. Peripheral blood, about 11 milliliters per participant, was collected. Germline V lookup: CDR1 MNHEY, CDR2 SMNVEV (reference sequence). V shed 6 bases and J shed 2 bases, with 19 bases lying between them. This CDR3 spans 16 amino acids. This clonotype was seen a few times. Its specificity is unknown.

The chain uses TRBV27 and TRBJ1-1; maybe TRBD1 (6 bases). This receptor was taken from a man in his late teens or twenties with type 2 diabetes. The sample was peripheral blood mononuclear cells (PBMCs). The CDR3 DNA reads as TGTGCCAGCAGACCGGACAGCCGAGGGCCTAACACTGAAGCTTTCTTT. Translated: CASRPDSRGPNTEAFF.